This note documents a single TCR beta chain sequence. Its antigen remains unidentified. TCRdb's table, derived via immunoSEQ multiplex PCR, lists solely in-frame clones and lacks some. Counted here are 20,000 to 25,000 clones, roughly 86% occurring once; the ten biggest clones make up 5.7%. Noted time point: week 11, during vaccination. The content of each vaccine dose was 300 ug of mutant IDH1 20-mer peptide, and topical imiquimod accompanied it. Newly diagnosed WHO grade 3 or 4 IDH1-mutant, ATRX-lost astrocytomas were identified in the donors. This sample is part of a study of a mutant IDH1 vaccine in newly diagnosed glioma. In the study overall: Patients came in for eight vaccinations, in weeks 1, 3, 5, 7, 11, 15, 19 and 23. Beforehand, treatment had been radiotherapy, temozolomide, or both; the majority received both.

There are 15 residues in the CDR3. V was pared by 0 bases and J by 0 bases, with 8 bases between. Per the germline V gene, CDR1 is SEHNR and CDR2 is FQNEAQ (reference sequence). Whole-study results and caveats: Apparently, pseudoprogression bore no relation to changes among the top peripheral T cell clonotypes.

Sequences were derived from PBMCs, sampled from a glioma patient whose treatment included an IDH1 peptide vaccine. This receptor was taken from a woman in her forties with glioma. This sequence joins TRBV7-9 and TRBJ1-1, with TRBD1 as a possible D gene (6 bases). The CDR3 coding sequence is TGTGCCAGCAGCTTAGCGACAGGATTGAACACTGAAGCTTTCTTT. Translated, it gives CASSLATGLNTEAFF.